Described below is a single T cell receptor (beta chain) sequence and its context. What it binds is unknown. The CDR3 spans 14 residues. This sample stems from a study of CXCR3-negative and CXCR3-positive naive CD8 T cells. The method, 5' RACE with UMI labels, was used to prepare the TRB cDNA libraries. TCRdb reworked the 5' RACE reads into one entry per CDR3 protein, no DNA. The data show about 120,000 distinct CDR3 sequences, and the top ten clones hold 0.59%. General observations from the study: More hydrophobic TRB CDR3s occurred in CXCR3-positive than in CXCR3-negative naive cells. Similarly elevated diversity marked both naive subsets, with memory CD8+ cells showing far lower diversity.

V gene TRBV21-1 combines with J gene TRBJ2-7. TRBV21-1 corresponds to a pseudogene. The source material was naive CXCR3+ CD8+ T cells from blood. Subset here: CD45RO-CCR7+CD27+CD95- naive CD8+ T cells expressing CXCR3 (TNR3+). The sequence was obtained from a human donor in good health. Some clones in this sample may be carry-over from other donors' samples. CDR3 in amino acids: CASSCVGRTYEQYF.